Listed here are 12 T cell receptor beta chains from one sample, sequenced in a study of blood T cell repertoires in COVID-19. Clones were read by immunoSEQ multiplex PCR, and TCRdb kept only the in-frame ones, dropping some. The sample includes about 240,000 clones, roughly 80% of them seen just once. The sequencing sample was made of peripheral blood. Every receptor here comes from a woman of 80 years or more with COVID-19, enrolled during active disease.

J is TRBJ1-6 and V is TRBV4-1, with 11 bases aligning to TRBD1. With 4 bases clipped from V and 1 base from J, the junction kept 9 bases outside the gene matches. CDR1 is MGHRA, CDR2 YSYEKL, per germline. The CDR3 length is 19 residues. Here the CDR3 DNA reads TGCGCCAGCAGCCGGATGGACAGGGGGCTGGGGTCCTATAATTCACCCCTCCACTTT. Amino acid sequence: CASSRMDRGLGSYNSPLHF.

This chain joins TRBV19 and TRBJ2-4, with 8 bases that match TRBD1. The junction had 3 bases not matched to a gene; V was cut back by 2 bases and J by 3 bases. Germline V gives CDR1 LNHDA, CDR2 SQIVND (reference sequence). This CDR3 spans 15 amino acids. CDR3 residues: CASSIIGQGKNIQYF. CDR3 DNA sequence: TGTGCCAGTAGTATAATTGGACAGGGCAAAAACATTCAGTACTTC.

The CDR3 region is CASSLAGGPNTIYF. CDR3 DNA: TGTGCCAGCAGCTTAGCGGGTGGGCCAAACACCATATATTTT. V gene TRBV7-9 combines with J gene TRBJ1-3, with D uncertain. This CDR3 is built from 14 residues. Per the germline V gene, CDR1 is SEHNR and CDR2 is FQNEAQ (reference sequence). Deletions cut 0 bases from V and 6 bases from J, with 9 bases between.

This rearrangement joins TRBV7-9 to TRBJ2-5; D gene uncertain. From germline, CDR1 is SEHNR and CDR2 FQNEAQ (reference sequence). V lost 1 base to trimming and J lost 5 bases, with 11 bases between them. The CDR3 extends over 14 amino acids. CDR3 amino acids: CASSLGGRSETQYF. For the CDR3, the DNA is TGTGCCAGCAGCTTAGGAGGTCGGAGCGAGACCCAGTACTTC. Using reference TRBV7-9 and TRBJ2-5 for the parts outside the CDR3, the full variable domain is DTGVSQNPRHKITKRGQNVTFRCDPISEHNRLYWYRQTLGQGPEFLTYFQNEAQLEKSRLLSDRFSAERPKGSFSTLEIQRTEQGDSAMYLCASSLGGRSETQYFGPGTRLLVL.

The chain joins TRBV30 to TRBJ1-1; D unresolved. V was cut by 0 bases and J by 3 bases, with 5 bases left in between. The CDR3 extends over 12 amino acids. Germline CDR1 and CDR2: GTSNPN and SVGIG (reference sequence). CDR3 sequence (DNA): TGTGCCTGGAGTGTATCTTACACTGAAGCTTTCTTT. Its translation: CAWSVSYTEAFF.

This clone was picked up a small number of times. The rearrangement joins TRBV11-2 to TRBJ2-1, with 9 nucleotides matching TRBD2. CDR1 is SGHAT and CDR2 is FQNNGV in the germline V gene. This CDR3 has 15 residues. V was pared by 1 base and J by 9 bases, with 7 bases of the junction left unmatched. The CDR3 DNA reads as TGTGCCAGCAGCTTAGGGCTAGCGGGGATAACTGAGCAGTTCTTC. Its protein product is CASSLGLAGITEQFF.

A note on this clone: Compared with germline, one end of the junction differs, possibly owing to a read error. The rearrangement uses TRBV7-7 and TRBJ1-4, with TRBD1 identical over 7 bases. The V gene's germline CDR1 is SSHAT and CDR2 FNYEAQ (reference sequence). The CDR3 extends over 13 amino acids. The CDR3 sequence is CASSQGQNEKLFF. The CDR3 DNA reads as TGTGCTAGCAGCCAGGGACAGAATGAAAAACTGTTTTTT.

The V gene is TRBV6-5, the J gene TRBJ1-3; 7 nucleotides agree with TRBD1. V gave up 7 bases and J gave up 2 bases; unmatched junction bases: 5. Germline CDR1 is MNHEY and CDR2 is SVGAGI. This CDR3 has 14 residues. The CDR3, as DNA: TGTGCCAGCAAGCAGGGGGTAGCTGGAAACACCATATATTTT. Its protein is CASKQGVAGNTIYF.

V usage is TRBV5-6 and J usage is TRBJ2-3; D gene ambiguous. Germline V gene data show CDR1 as SGHDT and CDR2 as YYEEEE. This CDR3 has 14 amino acids. The ends were cut back, 0 bases at V and 2 bases at J, with 7 bases in the middle. The CDR3 loop is CASSLGATTDTQYF. As DNA, the CDR3 is TGTGCCAGCAGCTTGGGGGCGACCACAGATACGCAGTATTTT.

This clone has only one observation. The chain uses TRBV7-9 and TRBJ2-4; 12 bases align to TRBD1. V shed 2 bases and J 13 bases; nucleotides not matched to a gene: 9. Germline values: CDR1 SEHNR, CDR2 FQNEAQ (reference sequence). This CDR3 contains 15 residues. The CDR3 region is CASSLQGQGALKQYF. The CDR3 DNA follows: TGTGCCAGCAGCTTACAGGGACAGGGGGCCTTAAAGCAGTACTTC.

V is TRBV4-2 and J is TRBJ2-1; a weak D match, TRBD2 (7 bases). In germline, CDR1 is LGHNA, CDR2 YNFKEQ. The CDR3 spans 15 residues. With 3 bases removed from V and 9 bases from J, the gap between germline ends came to 18 bases. CDR3 in DNA: TGTGCCAGCAGCCAGGCGGGGGCCAACCCCCGTGAGCAGTTCTTC. It specifies CASSQAGANPREQFF.

This clone was counted once. This chain joins TRBV28 and TRBJ1-5; 7 bases match TRBD1. The CDR3 is made up of 17 amino acids. The V and J ends lost 5 bases and 6 bases, in that order; junction bases with no gene match: 16. Looked up from germline, CDR1 is MDHEN and CDR2 is SYDVKM. CDR3 bases: TGTGCCAGCAGTCCTCTGACAGGGAGAGGAGCAGGTCAGCCCCAGCATTTT. Its protein is CASSPLTGRGAGQPQHF.